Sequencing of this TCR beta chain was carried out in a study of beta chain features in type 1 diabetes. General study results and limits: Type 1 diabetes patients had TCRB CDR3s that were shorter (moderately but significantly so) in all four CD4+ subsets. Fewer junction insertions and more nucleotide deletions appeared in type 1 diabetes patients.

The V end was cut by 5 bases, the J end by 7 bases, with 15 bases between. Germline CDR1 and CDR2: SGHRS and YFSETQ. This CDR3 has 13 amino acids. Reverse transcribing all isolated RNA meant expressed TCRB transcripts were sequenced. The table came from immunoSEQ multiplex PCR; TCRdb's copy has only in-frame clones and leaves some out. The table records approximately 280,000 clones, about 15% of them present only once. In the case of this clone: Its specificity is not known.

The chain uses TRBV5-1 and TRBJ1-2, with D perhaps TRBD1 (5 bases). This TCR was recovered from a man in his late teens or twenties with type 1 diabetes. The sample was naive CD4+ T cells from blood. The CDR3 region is CASRPGHSSGYTF. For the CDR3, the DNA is TGCGCCAGCAGACCTGGACATTCCTCTGGCTACACCTTC.